A selection of T cell receptor beta chains follows, all from one sample in a study of monozygotic twins with inflammatory bowel disease. TCRdb reprocessed the 5' RACE reads; each CDR3 protein has one entry and no DNA is given. The sample is made up of roughly 170,000 distinct CDR3 sequences, and the top ten hold around 7.2% of it. Sequences were obtained from blood. These receptor sequences come from a human donor with ulcerative colitis or Crohn's disease, or a healthy co-twin of an affected twin (not recorded which). CDR3s include the opening cysteine and the closing phenylalanine or tryptophan.

j_call	v_call	cdr3_aa
TRBJ2-5	TRBV6-6	CASSRTGEQETQYF
TRBJ2-2	TRBV11-2	CASKAGGSGELFF
TRBJ2-5	TRBV5-6	CASSLSSGGILKTQYF
TRBJ2-1	TRBV14	CASSQAIGVYNEQFF
TRBJ1-3	TRBV4-1	CASSQVGDRSSGNTIYF
TRBJ2-1	TRBV12-3/TRBV12-4	CASSSTAQLARERNEQFF
TRBJ1-4	TRBV18	CASSPEVANEKLFF
TRBJ2-3	TRBV19	CASSGGTVRGTQYF
TRBJ2-3	TRBV4-2	CASSQPGTSGGTDTQYF
TRBJ2-7	TRBV20-1	CSARADSDEQYF
TRBJ1-6	TRBV9	CASSPTGGSPLHF
TRBJ1-2	TRBV19	CASSIVVGNYGYTF
TRBJ2-3	TRBV5-6	CASSDRAGTDTQYF
TRBJ2-7	TRBV10-3	CAIGPGSYEQYF
TRBJ1-5	TRBV7-3	CASSSPRQGCLDQPQHF
TRBJ1-6	TRBV20-1	CSATPGDDNSPLHF
TRBJ1-4	TRBV10-3	CAIRKSGGMEEKLFF
TRBJ1-2	TRBV29-1	CSVVVSLYGYTF
TRBJ2-5	TRBV3-1	CASRQGARETQYF
TRBJ2-2	TRBV6-5	CASSWARGAGELFF
TRBJ1-1	TRBV20-1	CSAPTGLNTEAFF
TRBJ2-7	TRBV9	CASSDGTTGMRSYEQYF
TRBJ2-7	TRBV12-3/TRBV12-4	CASSRTGRTYEQYF
TRBJ2-7	TRBV7-6	CASSPPTSWGSYEQYF
TRBJ2-7	TRBV10-3	CAIGNIQGFDEQYF
TRBJ2-1	TRBV28	CASRTSGWRILSNEQFF
TRBJ2-3	TRBV9	CASSVGWGGTDTQYF
TRBJ1-6	TRBV20-1	CSARAGRQAQNSPLHF
TRBJ2-7	TRBV6-1	CASSEESGLGEQNF
TRBJ1-1	TRBV19	CASSIRSAADTEAFF
TRBJ2-3	TRBV7-2	CASSSPGSTDTQYF
TRBJ2-3	TRBV4-1	CASSPIPRGATDTQYF
TRBJ1-1	TRBV20-1	CSARGQNNVWEAFF
TRBJ2-7	TRBV6-6	CASSHPRGKDEQNF
TRBJ1-6	TRBV6-5	CASSYSAGEANSPLHF
TRBJ1-2	TRBV5-6	CASSPRPGGLYGYTF
TRBJ2-3	TRBV10-3	CAIRGLAGDTQYF
TRBJ1-5	TRBV20-1	CSARDIRGDQPQHF
TRBJ1-2	TRBV11-2	CASSLDPGGYNGYTF
TRBJ2-1	TRBV4-3	CASSQESSGRHYSYNEQFF
TRBJ2-5	TRBV18	CASSPPAGTSGQETQYF
TRBJ1-1	TRBV4-1	CASSQPKGNTEAFF
TRBJ2-7	TRBV27	CASRGLAGRGYEQYF
TRBJ2-7	TRBV27	CASSLQAPVNRGSYEQYF
TRBJ1-1	TRBV7-9	CASSLGGQWNEAFF
TRBJ1-2	TRBV20-1	CSASLDHGYTF
TRBJ2-5	TRBV29-1	CSVGGAGVQETQYF